A single sample is the source of the 29 T cell receptor beta chains below, sequenced in a study of T-cell reconstitution after alpha-beta-depleted transplantation in children. Unique molecular identifiers were built into the TCRbeta library. TCRdb called the PCR reads again in MiXCR, with one record for every CDR3 protein. The sample has 450,000 to 600,000 distinct CDR3 sequences, approximately 10% seen once. Sequenced material: PBMCs, taken before TCRalphabeta/CD19-depleted stem cell transplant. The receptors come from a child aged 2 to 15 with inherited bone marrow failure, due to receive a stem cell transplant.

This clonotype was observed many times. The V gene is TRBV5-6, the J gene TRBJ2-7; tentative D call: TRBD1 (6 bases). V was shortened by 0 bases and J by 6 bases, with 10 bases between the two germline ends. This CDR3 has 13 amino acids. Germline V gene lookup returns CDR1 SGHDT and CDR2 YYEEEE. DNA for the CDR3: TGTGCCAGCAGCTTGGCCTGGGGGCTCGAGCAGTACTTC. Amino acids: CASSLAWGLEQYF.

The V gene is TRBV28, the J gene TRBJ2-7; 9 positions match TRBD1. Germline CDR1 MDHEN, CDR2 SYDVKM. V shed 7 bases, J shed 3 bases, and the junction held 10 bases outside the gene matches. The CDR3 covers 15 residues. The CDR3 reads CASNPPGQGFYEQYF. DNA of the CDR3: TGTGCCAGCAACCCACCGGGACAGGGATTCTACGAGCAGTACTTC.

This clonotype came up a few times. The chain joins TRBV20-1 to TRBJ1-5; no firm D call. V lost 5 bases to trimming and J lost 4 bases, with 15 bases between them. From germline, CDR1 is DFQATT and CDR2 SNEGSKA (reference sequence). The CDR3 length is 14 residues. This CDR3 reads CSAPVTDLNQPQHF. Written as DNA, the CDR3 is TGCAGTGCTCCCGTGACGGACTTAAATCAGCCCCAGCATTTT.

This clonotype was seen a few times. The V call is TRBV29-1, the J call TRBJ2-1; no reliable D call. Between the trimmed V and J ends, which lost 1 base and 6 bases, there was a span of 13 bases. The CDR3 covers 14 residues. CDR1 is SQVTM, CDR2 ANQGSEA, per germline. CDR3 coding DNA: TGCAGCGTTGAAGCTTCAAAGGGCTTCAATGAGCAGTTCTTC. Translation: CSVEASKGFNEQFF.

A few counts support this clonotype. This sequence joins TRBV20-1 and TRBJ2-5; tentative D call: TRBD2 (5 bases). CDR3 length: 13 residues. Trimming stripped 5 bases from V and 5 bases from J, with 15 bases between. CDR1 is DFQATT and CDR2 is SNEGSKA in the germline V gene (reference sequence). The CDR3 protein is CSASRLALETQYF. The CDR3 DNA reads as TGCAGTGCTTCCCGCCTAGCACTTGAGACCCAGTACTTC.

This clonotype showed up many times. CDR3 sequence: CASSWGRGGELFF. In DNA form, the CDR3 reads TGTGCCAGCAGCTGGGGCCGCGGCGGGGAGCTGTTTTTT. J is TRBJ2-2 and V is TRBV7-6; a possible D gene is TRBD1 (5 bases). CDR1 is SGHVS and CDR2 is FNYEAQ in the germline V gene. This CDR3 spans 13 amino acids. V was trimmed by 4 bases and J by 7 bases, leaving 10 bases between them.

Ten or more counts support this clonotype. J is TRBJ1-1 and V is TRBV29-1, with TRBD1 identical over 7 bases. The CDR3 totals 14 residues. The germline gives CDR1 SQVTM, CDR2 ANQGSEA. Trimming removed 4 bases from V and 1 base from J; junction bases left unmatched: 6. CDR3 nucleotides: TGCAGCGTTGTTTCGAGGGGGCGGAACACTGAAGCTTTCTTT. Translation gives CSVVSRGRNTEAFF.

CDR3 loop: CASSQDGFAPGGEQYF. DNA of the CDR3: TGCGCCAGCAGCCAAGATGGGTTTGCTCCGGGTGGCGAGCAGTACTTC. The chain employs TRBV4-3 and TRBJ2-7; no firm D call. Deletions cut 0 bases from V and 6 bases from J, with 18 bases between. The CDR3 sequence is 16 residues long. Germline V CDR1 and CDR2: LGHNA, YSLEER.

This clonotype was found many times. The gene calls are TRBV12-3 or TRBV12-4 and TRBJ2-1, with 8 nucleotides matching TRBD1. With 2 bases clipped from V and 15 bases from J, the junction kept 3 bases outside the gene matches. CDR3 length: 11 residues. For the CDR3, the DNA is TGTGCCAGCAGTTTATCCGGGACAGGGTTCTTC. Translated: CASSLSGTGFF.

A note on this clonotype: Being one base from a much bigger clone, this may be a read error. The V call is TRBV14, the J call TRBJ2-2; D not resolved. The CDR3 loop spans 17 amino acids. Germline loops: CDR1 SGHDN, CDR2 FVKESK. The CDR3 bases are TGTGCCAGCAGCCAAGAGGCGTATCTTCTGAACACCGCGGAGCTGTTTTTT. This sequence encodes CASSQEAYLLNTAELFF. The complete variable domain, with remaining parts taken from reference TRBV14 and TRBJ2-2, reads EAGVTQFPSHSVIEKGQTVTLRCDPISGHDNLYWYRRVMGKEIKFLLHFVKESKQDESGMPNNRFLAERTGGTYSTLKVQPAELEDSGVYFCASSQEAYLLNTAELFFGEGSRLTVL.

This clonotype was seen only a few times. The chain couples TRBV28 to TRBJ2-7; D could derive from TRBD1 or TRBD2 (5 bases each). This CDR3 comprises 17 residues. The V end was cut by 6 bases, the J end by 0 bases, with 21 bases between. CDR1 is MDHEN and CDR2 is SYDVKM in the germline V gene. The CDR3 here is CASSPSLPPGHSYEQYF. The CDR3 DNA sequence: TGTGCCAGCAGCCCCTCTCTCCCTCCGGGGCACTCCTACGAGCAGTACTTC.

The chain recombines TRBV30 with TRBJ2-1; tentatively, D is TRBD2 (6 bases). Trimming left V 2 bases short and J 4 bases short, with 18 bases between. Per the germline V gene, CDR1 is GTSNPN and CDR2 is SVGIG (reference sequence). This CDR3 spans 16 amino acids. Here the CDR3 reads CAWSPQGLRSYNEQFF. The CDR3 nucleotides read TGTGCCTGGAGTCCTCAAGGACTACGGAGTTACAATGAGCAGTTCTTC.

This clonotype was recorded a few times. This sequence joins TRBV4-3 and TRBJ2-3; D is unresolved. There are 13 residues in the CDR3. Trimming removed 1 base at V and 5 bases at J, with 7 bases between. CDR1 LGHNA and CDR2 YSLEER come from the germline V gene. In DNA form, the CDR3 reads TGCGCCAGCAGCCAAGGCCGCGGAGATACGCAGTATTTT. It translates to CASSQGRGDTQYF.

This clonotype was detected ten times or more. V is TRBV6-2 or TRBV6-3 and J is TRBJ2-5; 12 nucleotides align to TRBD1. V trimming: 4 bases; J trimming: 5 bases; junction bases outside the gene matches: 5. CDR3 length equals 15 residues. Looked up from germline, CDR1 is MNHEY and CDR2 is SVGEGT. DNA for the CDR3: TGTGCCAGCAGTTTTTGGGACAGGGGGCGGGAGACCCAGTACTTC. Translation gives CASSFWDRGRETQYF.

This clonotype was counted once. A read error may explain this, as a much larger clone is one base away. The CDR3 bases are TGTGCCAGCAGCCCAGGGGGTGCAGTCGTCTACGACCAGTACTTC. This gives the protein CASSPGGAVVYDQYF. This chain links TRBV9 with TRBJ2-7, with 7 bases aligning to TRBD1. There are 15 residues in the CDR3. CDR1 is SGDLS and CDR2 is YYNGEE in the germline V gene. Supplemented by reference TRBV9 and TRBJ2-7, the full variable domain reads DSGVTQTPKHLITATGQRVTLRCSPRSGDLSVYWYQQSLDQGLQFLIQYYNGEERAKGNILERFSAQQFPDLHSELNLSSLELGDSALYFCASSPGGAVVYDQYFGPGTRLTVT.

The V and J genes are TRBV29-1 and TRBJ2-1; unclear D gene. V lost 4 bases and J 3 bases, leaving 7 bases between the germline ends. CDR3 length: 12 amino acids. Germline V gives CDR1 SQVTM, CDR2 ANQGSEA. CDR3 in DNA: TGCAGCGTTGGGCTCGGCTACAATGAGCAGTTCTTC. Protein sequence: CSVGLGYNEQFF.

This clonotype was detected ten times or more. CDR3: CASSLLSSNEKLFF. The CDR3 DNA is TGTGCCAGCAGTTTATTGTCAAGTAATGAAAAACTGTTTTTT. The genes are TRBV27 and TRBJ1-4; D is unresolved. CDR1 and CDR2 from the germline V gene are MNHEY and SMNVEV (reference sequence). This CDR3 is 14 amino acids long. V was shortened by 1 base and J by 4 bases, with 7 bases between the two germline ends.

There are many counts of this clonotype. The chain carries TRBV4-3 and TRBJ1-6; D remains unclear. The CDR3 totals 14 residues. Trimming cost V 0 bases and J 8 bases, with 8 bases left between them. Germline CDR1 and CDR2: LGHNA and YSLEER. CDR3 DNA: TGCGCCAGCAGCCAAGAAGAGGGATATTCACCCCTCCACTTT. This sequence encodes CASSQEEGYSPLHF.

This clonotype was picked up many times. DNA of the CDR3: TGCGCCAGCAGCAGGGGGACAGGCGAAAGCACAGATACGCAGTATTTT. Translation gives CASSRGTGESTDTQYF. The chain employs TRBV5-1 and TRBJ2-3, with 8 bases matching TRBD1. V lost 4 bases and J lost 0; bases outside the gene matches: 7. Looked up from germline, CDR1 is SGHRS and CDR2 is YFSETQ. CDR3 length: 16 residues.

This clonotype was counted only a few times. The gene calls are TRBV3-1 and TRBJ2-2; D assignment may be TRBD1 or TRBD2 (5 bases each). V lost 0 bases and J 5 bases, leaving 16 bases between the germline ends. Germline V gene data show CDR1 as LGHDT and CDR2 as YNNKEL (reference sequence). This CDR3 contains 17 residues. The CDR3 reads CASSQDWGPPGTGELFF. CDR3 DNA sequence: TGTGCCAGCAGCCAAGATTGGGGACCCCCAGGGACCGGGGAGCTGTTTTTT.

In this sample, this clonotype turned up many times. The chain recombines TRBV4-3 with TRBJ1-2, with D hard to call. This CDR3 comprises 14 residues. The germline V and J ends were trimmed by 0 bases and 6 bases, with 11 bases remaining between them. Germline CDR1 LGHNA, CDR2 YSLEER. The CDR3: CASSQEPGVNGYTF. The DNA of the CDR3 is TGCGCCAGCAGCCAAGAGCCGGGCGTCAATGGCTACACCTTC.

This clonotype was observed at least ten times. This sequence joins TRBV5-1 and TRBJ2-5, with a tentative D call TRBD2 (5 bases). In germline, CDR1 is SGHRS, CDR2 YFSETQ. V dropped 4 bases and J dropped 2 bases, with 18 bases sitting between them. The CDR3 consists of 16 residues. The CDR3 sequence is CASSPDSWAGQETQYF. CDR3 DNA sequence: TGCGCCAGCAGCCCGGACTCGTGGGCCGGGCAAGAGACCCAGTACTTC.

Ten or more counts support this clonotype. V is TRBV11-2 and J is TRBJ1-1; D ambiguous. Germline values: CDR1 SGHAT, CDR2 FQNNGV. V lost 2 bases, J lost 3 bases, and 7 bases lay in between. CDR3 length equals 13 residues. CDR3 protein: CASSLIIHTEAFF. In DNA form, the CDR3 reads TGTGCCAGCAGCTTAATTATACACACTGAAGCTTTCTTT.

In this sample, this clonotype turned up many times. The J gene is TRBJ2-7, the V gene TRBV25-1; D is undetermined. Trimming took 4 bases from V and 6 from J, leaving 13 bases between them. The germline CDR1 and CDR2 sequences are MGHDK and SYGVNS. CDR3 length equals 13 residues. DNA of the CDR3: TGTGCCAGCAGTGCGGCGGTTCGCTCCGAGCAGTACTTC. Encoded protein: CASSAAVRSEQYF.

The V call is TRBV9, the J call TRBJ2-3; no reliable D call. The CDR3 runs 13 residues. The germline gives CDR1 SGDLS, CDR2 YYNGEE. With 0 bases removed from V and 2 bases from J, the gap between germline ends came to 4 bases. Here the CDR3 DNA reads TGTGCCAGCAGCGTAGGTCCCACAGATACGCAGTATTTT. It translates to CASSVGPTDTQYF.

The DNA for the CDR3 is TGTGCCACCAGTGACGGAGTTAGCTCCTACAATGAGCAGTTCTTC. Translation: CATSDGVSSYNEQFF. The chain joins TRBV24-1 to TRBJ2-1; D call uncertain. The CDR3 is 15 residues long. V shed 4 bases and J shed 0 bases, with 9 bases lying between them. Germline lookup yields CDR1 KGHDR and CDR2 SFDVKD.

The rearrangement joins TRBV7-6 to TRBJ1-1; TRBD1 aligns across 9 bases. The CDR3 runs to 15 residues. The germline CDR1 and CDR2 sequences are SGHVS and FNYEAQ. V shed 5 bases, J shed 2 bases, and the junction held 6 bases outside the gene matches. The CDR3: CASSPTQGANTEAFF. CDR3 nucleotides: TGTGCCAGCAGCCCGACACAGGGGGCAAACACTGAAGCTTTCTTT.

This chain joins TRBV7-6 and TRBJ1-6; 12 nucleotides line up with TRBD1. Unmatched junction bases numbered 4, after V lost 3 bases and J lost 4 bases. CDR3 length: 17 residues. Germline lookup yields CDR1 SGHVS and CDR2 FNYEAQ. The DNA for the CDR3 is TGTGCCAGCAGCTTGGGGGGACAGGGGGCTTATAATTCACCCCTCCACTTT. Translated: CASSLGGQGAYNSPLHF.

This clonotype appeared many times. This rearrangement joins TRBV4-2 to TRBJ2-3, with a weak D call TRBD2 (5 bases). Trimming left V 4 bases short and J 1 base short, with 15 bases between. Germline V gives CDR1 LGHNA, CDR2 YNFKEQ. The CDR3 runs 16 residues. This chain's CDR3 is CASSLVGSGGTDTQYF. Here the CDR3 DNA reads TGTGCCAGCAGCCTGGTGGGGAGCGGTGGCACAGATACGCAGTATTTT.